The sequence of this T cell receptor (beta chain) was determined in a study of vaccination effects on CD4 cells after COVID-19 (dated by TCRdb to the early 2020s). About the study as a whole: Across the study, the median time from the second dose to post-vaccine sampling was 72 days (range 14 to 241). Cultures from other donors in the study were sequenced with the Oncomine TCR Beta short-read assay on an Illumina iSeq 100. The study compared SARS-CoV-2 spike-specific CD4+ TCR repertoires before and after mRNA vaccination in COVID-19 convalescent patients and infection-naive vaccine recipients. Altogether, approximately 10 COVID-19 convalescent patients and a few SARS-CoV-2-naive healthy vaccine recipients made up the full study. Broader findings and caveats from the paper: Limitations of the study were the small number of convalescent patients and the absence of early post-infection timepoints. Among healthy vaccine recipients, nearly all vaccine-induced clones were SARS-CoV-2 mono-reactive, and just 1 of 255 was cross-reactive with common cold coronaviruses. Clones induced by infection and clones induced by vaccination both contracted markedly at late timepoints after vaccination, which fits with T cell responses waning over time.

Sequences SQVTM (CDR1) and ANQGSEA (CDR2) are obtained from the germline V gene. From the cysteine through the phenylalanine, the CDR3 covers 13 amino acids. The read is trimmed to its CDR3 DNA, 39 bases read in frame from base 1. Comment on this clone: Its antigen has not been determined. Base-call qualities are not available, and no considerably larger clone is one nucleotide away.

To identify antigen-specific CD4+ T cell clonotypes by their expansion, the ViraFEST assay first stimulated PBMC with viral peptide pools and then applied TCR sequencing. After approximately 11 days of culture, CD4+ T cells were isolated with the EasySep CD4+ T cell isolation kit. Participants received two doses of either the BNT162b2 or the mRNA-1273 mRNA SARS-CoV-2 vaccine. The absence of prior SARS-CoV-2 infection in healthy vaccine recipients was confirmed by negative nucleocapsid antibodies before and after vaccination. A few million PBMC per well were cultured with 8.5 to 10 ug/ml peptides in IMDM containing roughly 5% human AB serum, 8.5 to 10 IU/ml IL-2 and gentamicin. Half of the culture medium was replaced with fresh IL-2-containing medium on days 3 and 7. Unless noted otherwise, every peptide stimulation condition was grown in triplicate wells. PBMC were separated from whole blood using Ficoll-Paque Plus gradient centrifugation and were then either cryopreserved at -140C or used fresh. The overlapping peptide pools covered the spike proteins of SARS-CoV-2 and of the common cold coronaviruses HCoV-NL63, HCoV-OC43 and HCoV-229E. The QIAamp micro DNA kit was used to extract genomic DNA from the cultured CD4+ T cells.

Libraries were made using the immunoSEQ multiplex PCR assay. DNA from the cultured and isolated CD4+ T cells underwent TCR beta CDR3 sequencing. In the original analysis: The analysis removed non-productive TCR sequences, trimmed reads to the CDR3 region, and retained only CDR3s that were 7 or more amino acids long. Antigen-specific clonotypes were identified with the MANAFEST web app by comparing expansion in peptide wells against reference cultures. To count as positive, a clone had to show expansion at FDR<0.05 compared with the reference and with all other wells, an odds ratio above 5, and a frequency above 0.1% in two replicate wells. Cross-reactive clonotypes were defined as significantly expanded in SARS-CoV-2 spike wells and in at least one common cold coronavirus spike condition. CDR3 similarity was assessed by Levenshtein distance using the stringdist R package, and unrooted trees were constructed with ape in R 3.6.1. Here the immuneACCESS table is served through TCRdb, limited to in-frame sequences with V and J called. Missing clones are a known gap in these copies; in checked studies unresolved V genes cover under half, and the rest lacks a known reason. V, J and clone size were drawn from that table, and D and trimming were deduced from the DNA. The sample profile shows approximately 70,000 clones; approximately 82% of them were found once. The ten largest clones add up to more than 1% of the sample.

The sample consisted of CD4+ T cells from PBMCs cultured with HCoV-229E spike peptides, taken after COVID-19 vaccination. The cell subset or site label corresponds to: HCoV-229E spike overlapping peptide pool stimulation. Recombination linked TRBV29-1 to TRBJ2-5, with the D gene call left open. This sequence originates from a human donor who received a COVID-19 vaccine. In nucleotide form, the sequence is TGCAGTCTAAGAATCAGTGCTCGGGAGACCCAGTACTTC. This gives the protein CSLRISARETQYF.